The clone carrying this T cell receptor beta chain was detected many times. This entry comes from a study of radiation and T cells in renal cell carcinoma. Regarding time point: baseline pretreatment blood. The treatment: 15 Gy SBRT to primary tumor, nephrectomy 4 weeks later. Some clones are missing from TCRdb's copy, which holds only in-frame ones; the method was immunoSEQ multiplex PCR. This sample has some 110,000 clones, with around 80% found just once. The ends lost 4 bases at V and 4 bases at J; junction bases unmatched: 0. This CDR3 contains 13 residues. Germline values: CDR1 MDHEN, CDR2 SYDVKM.

This TCR was sampled from a woman aged 55-69 years with renal cell carcinoma. Material: blood, obtained from a patient whose treatment included radiotherapy and nephrectomy. The chain is built from TRBV28 and TRBJ1-1, with TRBD1 matching 10 bases. The CDR3 loop is CASSWTGGTEAFF. In DNA form, the CDR3 reads TGTGCCAGCAGTTGGACAGGGGGCACTGAAGCTTTCTTT.